Each of the 14 T cell receptor beta chains below was sequenced from the same sample in a study of blood T cell repertoires in COVID-19. This table comes from immunoSEQ multiplex PCR, and its TCRdb copy is limited to in-frame clones, with some not included. The data contain over 250,000 clones, approximately 83% of them seen just once; the ten biggest clones take up around 10%. Sequencing used peripheral blood. These receptors were taken from a woman aged 65 to 85 with acute or convalescent COVID-19.

This clone came up once. The rearrangement uses TRBV5-1 and TRBJ1-1; D is perhaps TRBD1 (6 bases). Germline V lookup: CDR1 SGHRS, CDR2 YFSETQ. Deletions cut 3 bases from V and 4 bases from J, with 7 bases between. There are 12 residues in the CDR3. CDR3 protein: CASSSQGTEAFF. The CDR3, as DNA: TGCGCCAGCAGCTCACAGGGCACTGAAGCTTTCTTT.

Comment on this clone: This same CDR3 is encoded by further DNA sequences in the sample. The chain recombines TRBV10-1 with TRBJ2-1; D is possibly TRBD1 (5 bases). Germline V gene sequence: CDR1 WNHNN, CDR2 SYGVQD (reference sequence). The CDR3 length is 13 residues. The germline V and J ends were trimmed by 2 bases and 7 bases, with 9 bases remaining between them. The CDR3: CASSEGASNEQFF. DNA for the CDR3: TGCGCCAGCAGTGAGGGGGCAAGTAATGAGCAGTTCTTC.

This clone was picked up one time. The CDR3 reads CASSAWTSGGNTGELFF. The CDR3 nucleotides read TGCGCCAGCAGCGCTTGGACTAGCGGGGGGAACACCGGGGAGCTGTTTTTT. The chain uses TRBV5-1 and TRBJ2-2; the match to TRBD2 covers 13 bases. V was pared by 4 bases and J by 1 base, with 4 bases of the junction left unmatched. The CDR3 is 17 amino acids. Germline V gene sequence: CDR1 SGHRS, CDR2 YFSETQ.

A few counts support this clone. The CDR3 DNA reads as TGTGCCAGCAGTCCTCGGTTAAACTATGGCTACACCTTC. It translates to CASSPRLNYGYTF. The V and J genes are TRBV6-5 and TRBJ1-2; D not resolved. CDR3 length: 13 amino acids. Trimming removed 5 bases from V and 2 bases from J, with 9 bases in between. Germline assignment: CDR1 MNHEY and CDR2 SVGAGI.

The chain carries TRBV11-2 and TRBJ1-2; TRBD1 matches 8 bases. This CDR3 comprises 15 residues. The V gene end was trimmed by 5 bases and the J gene end by 2 bases; junction bases not matched to a gene: 7. Per germline, CDR1 SGHAT and CDR2 FQNNGV. The CDR3 region has the DNA TGTGCCAGCAGCCTGTACAGGGGGTGGAACTATGGCTACACCTTC. Protein product: CASSLYRGWNYGYTF.

This chain uses TRBV30 with TRBJ2-1, with D perhaps matching TRBD2 (7 bases). CDR3 size: 15 residues. The germline V gene encodes CDR1 GTSNPN and CDR2 SVGIG (reference sequence). Trimming took 2 bases from V and 7 from J, leaving 18 bases between them. CDR3 protein: CAWSRRGGALNEQFF. The CDR3 region has the DNA TGTGCCTGGAGTAGACGAGGGGGGGCCCTAAATGAGCAGTTCTTC. The complete variable domain, with remaining parts taken from reference TRBV30 and TRBJ2-1, reads SQTIHQWPATLVQPVGSPLSLECTVEGTSNPNLYWYRQAAGRGLQLLFYSVGIGQISSEVPQNLSASRPQDRQFILSSKKLLLSDSGFYLCAWSRRGGALNEQFFGPGTRLTVL.

The table lists this clone with a few counts. The chain couples TRBV5-5 to TRBJ2-1; the D gene is possibly TRBD2 (6 bases). V dropped 4 bases and J dropped 8 bases, with 16 bases sitting between them. In germline, CDR1 is SGHKS, CDR2 YYEKEE (reference sequence). CDR3 length: 14 amino acids. CDR3 residues: CASSRSTSIDEQFF. DNA for the CDR3: TGTGCCAGCAGCCGCTCAACTAGCATCGATGAGCAGTTCTTC.

This rearrangement joins TRBV2 to TRBJ1-1, with D possibly TRBD1 on 6 matching bases. The V and J ends lost 8 bases and 0 bases respectively, with 13 bases between them. The CDR3 covers 14 residues. Germline values: CDR1 SNHLY, CDR2 FYNNEI. The CDR3 region has the DNA TGTGCCAGCGTAGGGGGACAAATGAACACTGAAGCTTTCTTT. The encoded protein is CASVGGQMNTEAFF.

This clone was observed a few times. The chain combines TRBV9 with TRBJ2-2; 9 bases line up with TRBD2. The V and J ends lost 0 bases and 7 bases, in that order; junction bases with no gene match: 7. The CDR3 length is 16 residues. Per germline, CDR1 SGDLS and CDR2 YYNGEE. The CDR3 protein is CASSVGELAGLGELFF. The DNA of the CDR3 is TGTGCCAGCAGCGTAGGCGAACTAGCGGGCCTCGGGGAGCTGTTTTTT.

About this clone: The junction differs from germline at one of its ends, possibly a read error. This chain links TRBV20-1 with TRBJ1-2; 7 nucleotides match TRBD1. The CDR3 totals 8 residues. Germline V lookup: CDR1 DFQATT, CDR2 SNEGSKA (reference sequence). CDR3 sequence: CSATGDFF. CDR3 bases: TGCAGTGCCACAGGGGACTTCTTC.

This chain joins TRBV19 and TRBJ2-7, with D perhaps matching TRBD1 (5 bases). V was shortened by 2 bases and J by 1 base, with 15 bases between the two germline ends. The V gene's germline CDR1 is LNHDA and CDR2 SQIVND (reference sequence). The CDR3 has 16 residues. The DNA of the CDR3 is TGTGCCAGTAGTATAAGAAACAGGCCGCGTTCCTACGAGCAGTACTTC. Translating it yields CASSIRNRPRSYEQYF.

The chain uses TRBV19 and TRBJ2-3; 8 nucleotides line up with TRBD1. The CDR3 has 14 amino acids. The V segment lost 7 bases and the J segment 5 bases; nucleotides outside the gene matches: 8. Germline V gives CDR1 LNHDA, CDR2 SQIVND (reference sequence). The CDR3 DNA sequence: TGTGCCAGTATTGCAGGGGGCCTTGGAGATACGCAGTATTTT. It codes for CASIAGGLGDTQYF.

Details on this clone: The identical CDR3 is also encoded by other nucleotide sequences in the sample. This rearrangement joins TRBV28 to TRBJ1-4, with 7 bases lining up with TRBD1. The ends lost 5 bases at V and 8 bases at J; junction bases unmatched: 5. This CDR3 has 13 amino acids. Germline assignment: CDR1 MDHEN and CDR2 SYDVKM. CDR3 residues: CASSPGGNEKLFF. The CDR3 DNA is TGTGCCAGCAGTCCAGGGGGGAACGAAAAACTGTTTTTT.

As concerns this clone: One end of the junction does not line up with germline, which may come from a read error. The CDR3 nucleotides are TGCGCCAGCAGTTTGGGCCAACGGGAAAACGGGGAGCTGTTTTTT. Translating it yields CASSLGQRENGELFF. The V gene is TRBV5-1, the J gene TRBJ2-2; maybe TRBD2 (5 bases). Per germline, CDR1 SGHRS and CDR2 YFSETQ. This CDR3 contains 15 residues.